The clone carrying this TCR beta chain was seen at least ten times. The sample belongs to a study of T cell responses to AZD1222 COVID-19 vaccine. Profiled with immunoSEQ multiplex PCR; TCRdb holds only in-frame clones, not every one. The sample records 140,000 or so clones, around 90% being singletons. The CDR3 runs to 14 residues. Looked up from germline, CDR1 is MGHRA and CDR2 is YSYEKL. Trimming shortened V by 4 bases and J by 0 bases, and 7 bases separated the two germline ends. This specimen was peripheral blood, taken 28 days after the second dose of the MenACWY control vaccine. The source of this sequence is an adult who received the MenACWY meningococcal vaccine as a control. The chain has TRBV4-1 and TRBJ1-5; D is undetermined. CDR3 bases: TGCGCCAGCAGCCTACCAGATAGCAATCAGCCCCAGCATTTT. This translates into CASSLPDSNQPQHF.